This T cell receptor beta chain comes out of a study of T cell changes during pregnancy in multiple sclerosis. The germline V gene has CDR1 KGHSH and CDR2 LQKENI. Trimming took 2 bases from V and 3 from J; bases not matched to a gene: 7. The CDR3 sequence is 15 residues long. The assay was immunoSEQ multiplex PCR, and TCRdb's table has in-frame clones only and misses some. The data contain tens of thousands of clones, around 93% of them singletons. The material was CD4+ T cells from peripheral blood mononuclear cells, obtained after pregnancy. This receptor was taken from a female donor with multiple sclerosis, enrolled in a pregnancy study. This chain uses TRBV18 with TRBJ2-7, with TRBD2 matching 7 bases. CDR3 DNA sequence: TGTGCCAGCTCACCAATCGCTAGCGGAGGCTACGAGCAGTACTTC. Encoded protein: CASSPIASGGYEQYF.